This T cell receptor (beta chain) was identified during a study of T cells in localized non-small cell lung cancer. Data came from immunoSEQ multiplex PCR; TCRdb stores just in-frame clones and leaves some out. The sample records over 1,500 clones, about 19% being singletons. There are a few counts of this clone. Germline V gives CDR1 SGHNT, CDR2 YENEEA. CDR3 length: 17 residues. Germline trimming cut 3 bases from V and 4 bases from J; bases unmatched to any gene: 12. The sample consisted of lung tumor tissue, taken before any cancer treatment. The chain has TRBV11-3 and TRBJ2-1, with 7 nucleotides matching TRBD2. The origin of this receptor is a female donor older than 55 with stage II lung adenocarcinoma. The CDR3 loop reads CASSLAGAGAPYNEQFF. CDR3 DNA sequence: TGTGCCAGCAGCTTGGCCGGCGCGGGAGCGCCATACAATGAGCAGTTCTTC.